This record covers a single T cell receptor beta chain. The antigen remains unidentified. The source of the sample is a study of T cell responses to AZD1222 COVID-19 vaccine. Background on the study: Pooled in the analysis were second doses at about 4 or about 12 weeks.

This CDR3 contains 15 residues. The V end lost 0 bases, the J end lost 0 bases, and 10 bases lay between the germline ends. Germline V gives CDR1 SGHRS, CDR2 YFSETQ. Study-level results: As reported, nearly half of all spike-specific TCRs target variant regions that are unmutated. With dominance at 160-218 and 743-854, vaccine-associated CD4 TCRs spanned spike. White British ancestry dominated among donors, who included more females, and clonal diversity was possibly underestimated.

Clones were sequenced by immunoSEQ multiplex PCR, and TCRdb holds only the in-frame ones, with some missing. The top ten hold 1.5% to 2% of the sample, which has about 100,000 clones, around 90% seen once. This clonotype was obtained from an adult in good health. This specimen was peripheral blood, taken on day 0 of AZD1222 vaccination. V and J are TRBV5-1 and TRBJ2-7, with D possibly being TRBD1 or TRBD2 (5 bases each). The CDR3 bases are TGCGCCAGCAGCTTGGAGGGACCGCCCTCCTACGAGCAGTACTTC. This gives the protein CASSLEGPPSYEQYF.